These 18 T cell receptor beta chains originate from one sample sequenced in a study of OX40 agonist ivuxolimab in advanced cancers. Profiled with immunoSEQ multiplex PCR; TCRdb holds only in-frame clones, not every one. The sample includes about 68,000 clones, about 89% of them seen just once. Sequencing used CD4+ or CD8+ T cells sorted from blood, obtained in a trial of the OX40 agonist ivuxolimab. Receptors were obtained from an adult with an advanced solid tumor such as melanoma, head and neck, liver or kidney cancer.

This clone was recorded many times. V usage is TRBV30 and J usage is TRBJ1-3; D is ambiguous. Per the germline V gene, CDR1 is GTSNPN and CDR2 is SVGIG (reference sequence). The CDR3 consists of 10 residues. V was clipped by 3 bases and J by 4 bases, with 1 base between them. The CDR3 DNA follows: TGTGCCTGGAGGGGAAACACCATATATTTT. It codes for CAWRGNTIYF.

This clone has more than one count but fewer than ten. This chain connects TRBV10-1 to TRBJ2-7; 9 bases agree with TRBD2. The J segment lost 5 bases and the V segment lost 0 bases, leaving 5 bases of the junction unmatched. The V gene's germline CDR1 is WNHNN and CDR2 SYGVQD (reference sequence). The CDR3 runs to 15 residues. In DNA form, the CDR3 reads TGCGCCAGCAGTGAGTCGTTTAGCGGGAGACACGAGCAGTACTTC. Residues: CASSESFSGRHEQYF.

The CDR3 is CASSLGSTDTQYF. CDR3 sequence (DNA): TGTGCCAGCAGCTTAGGAAGCACAGATACGCAGTATTTT. This chain links TRBV11-3 with TRBJ2-3; D ambiguous. V lost 1 base and J lost 0, with 2 bases in between. CDR1 SGHNT and CDR2 YENEEA come from the germline V gene. This CDR3 contains 13 residues. The complete variable domain, with remaining parts taken from reference TRBV11-3 and TRBJ2-3, reads EAGVVQSPRYKIIEKKQPVAFWCNPISGHNTLYWYLQNLGQGPELLIRYENEEAVDDSQLPKDRFSAERLKGVDSTLKIQPAELGDSAVYLCASSLGSTDTQYFGPGTRLTVL.

The V gene is TRBV18, the J gene TRBJ1-2; weak D call: TRBD1 (5 bases). Trimming stripped 5 bases from V and 4 bases from J, with 20 bases between. Germline CDR1 KGHSH, CDR2 LQKENI. CDR3 size: 16 residues. The CDR3 DNA sequence: TGTGCCAGCTCAACAATTTCGGACATTTGGACCTATGGCTACACCTTC. This sequence encodes CASSTISDIWTYGYTF.

V is TRBV7-9 and J is TRBJ1-2; perhaps TRBD1 as D (5 bases). V dropped 5 bases and J dropped 3 bases, with 10 bases sitting between them. CDR3 length: 13 amino acids. Germline CDR1 is SEHNR and CDR2 is FQNEAQ (reference sequence). DNA for the CDR3: TGTGCCAGCAGCCCGGGACCGTACTATGGCTACACCTTC. The encoded protein is CASSPGPYYGYTF.

The genes are TRBV15 and TRBJ1-4, with D perhaps matching TRBD1 (6 bases). Between the trimmed V and J ends, which lost 2 bases and 8 bases, there was a span of 15 bases. Germline lookup yields CDR1 LNHNV and CDR2 YYDKDF (reference sequence). The CDR3 is 15 residues long. The CDR3 sequence is CATSRSTGQWEKLFF. CDR3 DNA sequence: TGTGCCACCAGCAGATCCACAGGACAGTGGGAAAAACTGTTTTTT.

This sequence joins TRBV7-3 and TRBJ1-3; D might be TRBD1 (5 bases). The V end was cut by 5 bases, the J end by 0 bases, with 11 bases between. Germline assignment: CDR1 SGHTA and CDR2 FQGTGA. There are 15 residues in the CDR3. The CDR3 protein is CASSNTGYSGNTIYF. In DNA form, the CDR3 reads TGTGCCAGCAGCAACACAGGATACTCTGGAAACACCATATATTTT.

V gene TRBV30 combines with J gene TRBJ2-1, with D uncertain. This CDR3 is built from 15 residues. Germline values: CDR1 GTSNPN, CDR2 SVGIG (reference sequence). Trimming left V 2 bases short and J 1 base short, with 12 bases between. The CDR3 DNA reads as TGTGCCTGGAGTCGCCCGGGTCCTTCCTACAATGAGCAGTTCTTC. Translating it yields CAWSRPGPSYNEQFF.

V and J are TRBV11-2 and TRBJ2-1, with 8 bases fitting TRBD1. V was pared by 5 bases and J by 9 bases, with 6 bases of the junction left unmatched. The germline gives CDR1 SGHAT, CDR2 FQNNGV. CDR3 size: 13 residues. CDR3 sequence (DNA): TGTGCCAGCAGCCGGAACAGGGGGACTGAGCAGTTCTTC. Its translation: CASSRNRGTEQFF.

V usage is TRBV28 and J usage is TRBJ2-2; TRBD2 matches at 7 bases. J was trimmed by 6 bases and V by 4 bases; bases with no gene match: 11. Germline V gene data show CDR1 as MDHEN and CDR2 as SYDVKM. The length of the CDR3 is 16 residues. The CDR3 bases are TGTGCCAGCAGTTCCCTAGGGCTAGCGGTTCCCGGGGAGCTGTTTTTT. Its translation: CASSSLGLAVPGELFF. The variable domain in full, completed from reference TRBV28 and TRBJ2-2, reads DVKVTQSSRYLVKRTGEKVFLECVQDMDHENMFWYRQDPGLGLRLIYFSYDVKMKEKGDIPEGYSVSREKKERFSLILESASTNQTSMYLCASSSLGLAVPGELFFGEGSRLTVL.

This clone was observed once. The chain employs TRBV5-1 and TRBJ1-2, with TRBD1 matching 11 bases. There are 15 residues in the CDR3. Germline V gene lookup returns CDR1 SGHRS and CDR2 YFSETQ. V trimming: 3 bases; J trimming: 5 bases; junction bases outside the gene matches: 6. This CDR3 reads CASSYSDRGLYGYTF. Here the CDR3 DNA reads TGCGCCAGCAGCTACTCGGACAGGGGGCTGTATGGCTACACCTTC.

The CDR3 DNA reads TGTGCCAGCAGCTCCACCCACGTCCAGGATTCACCCCTCCACTTT. This sequence encodes CASSSTHVQDSPLHF. V and J are TRBV7-9 and TRBJ1-6; D call uncertain. Germline assignment: CDR1 SEHNR and CDR2 FQNEAQ (reference sequence). Trimming took 4 bases from V and 8 from J, leaving 15 bases between them. CDR3 length: 15 residues.

The chain employs TRBV10-3 and TRBJ2-5; 10 bases line up with TRBD1. In germline, CDR1 is ENHRY, CDR2 SYGVKD. The V segment lost 2 bases and the J segment 11 bases; nucleotides outside the gene matches: 2. The CDR3 runs to 12 residues. The CDR3 DNA reads TGTGCCATCAGTGAGCTGGACAGGGGGCAGTACTTC. Encoded protein: CAISELDRGQYF.

The rearrangement uses TRBV30 and TRBJ2-7, with a tentative D call TRBD2 (5 bases). Germline V CDR1 and CDR2: GTSNPN, SVGIG (reference sequence). V lost 0 bases to trimming and J lost 5 bases, with 23 bases between them. This CDR3 comprises 17 residues. CDR3 sequence reads: CAWSVSRTSRWEHEQYF. The DNA for the CDR3 is TGTGCCTGGAGTGTATCGAGAACTTCCCGCTGGGAGCACGAGCAGTACTTC. Drawing the rest from reference TRBV30 and TRBJ2-7, the complete variable domain is SQTIHQWPATLVQPVGSPLSLECTVEGTSNPNLYWYRQAAGRGLQLLFYSVGIGQISSEVPQNLSASRPQDRQFILSSKKLLLSDSGFYLCAWSVSRTSRWEHEQYFGPGTRLTVT.

The V gene is TRBV5-5, the J gene TRBJ2-6; no firm D call. The CDR3 extends over 16 amino acids. Looked up from germline, CDR1 is SGHKS and CDR2 is YYEKEE (reference sequence). The V gene lost 0 bases and the J gene lost 0 bases, with 7 bases spanning the gap. CDR3 sequence reads: CASSLAPDSGANVLTF. The CDR3 DNA follows: TGTGCCAGCAGCTTGGCTCCAGACTCTGGGGCCAACGTCCTGACTTTC.

For the CDR3, the DNA is TGCGCCAGCCGAGAATACAATGAGCAGTTCTTC. Protein: CASREYNEQFF. This chain joins TRBV5-1 and TRBJ2-1; D not resolved. The CDR3 runs to 11 residues. Germline CDR1 SGHRS, CDR2 YFSETQ. V lost 7 bases to trimming and J lost 4 bases, with 6 bases between them.

The chain recombines TRBV15 with TRBJ2-3, with 10 bases matching TRBD2. The germline gives CDR1 LNHNV, CDR2 YYDKDF (reference sequence). The length of the CDR3 is 14 residues. Trimming cost V 6 bases and J 2 bases; bases outside gene matches: 2. Here the CDR3 DNA reads TGTGCCACCAGACTAGCGGGGATCACAGATACGCAGTATTTT. This codes for CATRLAGITDTQYF.

The chain uses TRBV6-5 and TRBJ1-5; tentatively, D is TRBD1 (6 bases). The CDR3 extends over 14 amino acids. V lost 0 bases and J 6 bases, leaving 9 bases between the germline ends. Germline V lookup: CDR1 MNHEY, CDR2 SVGAGI. The CDR3 spells CASSYSNRVQPQHF. The CDR3 DNA is TGTGCCAGCAGTTACTCTAACAGGGTTCAGCCCCAGCATTTT.